This is a list of T cell receptor beta chains from one sample in a study of glioma-infiltrating T cells. TCRdb redid the calling of the multiplex PCR reads with MiXCR, one entry per CDR3 protein. The data hold around 130,000 distinct CDR3 sequences, with around a quarter observed a single time. The specimen sequenced was glioma tissue, nonneoplastic brain tissue, or PBMCs (not recorded which). These TCRs come from a human donor with low-grade glioma or glioblastoma, undergoing nonglioma brain surgery, or in good health (not recorded which). Each CDR3 is given with its conserved first and last residue. D genes are given only for firm matches. Clone size is given for some rows only: seen once, a few or many times, or a class if the clone is expanded.

D: TRBD1; length: 11; size: .; V: TRBV29-1; J: TRBJ1-2; CDR3: CSVEDDRASTF; DNA: TGCAGCGTTGAAGACGACAGGGCGAGCACCTTC
D: .; length: 17; size: few; V: TRBV3-1; J: TRBJ2-4; CDR3: CASSQAEGALIENIQYF; DNA: TGTGCCAGCAGCCAAGCGGAAGGGGCCCTCATCGAAAACATTCAGTACTTC
D: .; length: 14; size: .; V: TRBV7-8; J: TRBJ1-2; CDR3: CASSSGRFNYGYTF; DNA: TGTGCCAGCAGCTCCGGTCGGTTTAACTATGGCTACACCTTC
D: .; length: 13; size: many; V: TRBV15; J: TRBJ1-1; CDR3: CATSRQGYTEAFF; DNA: TGTGCCACCAGCAGACAGGGTTACACTGAAGCTTTCTTT
D: .; length: 14; size: many; V: TRBV6-1; J: TRBJ1-2; CDR3: CASSEGQPTRGYTF; DNA: TGTGCCAGCAGTGAAGGACAGCCAACGAGGGGCTACACCTTC
D: .; length: 11; size: .; V: TRBV2; J: TRBJ2-3; CDR3: CARVRQDTQYF; DNA: TGTGCCAGGGTACGACAGGATACGCAGTATTTT
D: TRBD1; length: 15; size: .; V: TRBV11-3; J: TRBJ1-5; CDR3: CASSPGQGANQTQHF; DNA: TGTGCCAGCAGCCCGGGACAGGGGGCGAATCAGACCCAGCATTTT
D: .; length: 13; size: .; V: TRBV19; J: TRBJ1-1; CDR3: CASSIDYHTEAFF; DNA: TGTGCCAGTAGTATCGACTACCACACTGAAGCTTTCTTT
D: .; length: 16; size: .; V: TRBV7-9; J: TRBJ2-2; CDR3: CASSFPGTANTGELFF; DNA: TGTGCCAGCAGCTTTCCGGGGACCGCGAACACCGGGGAGCTGTTTTTT
D: .; length: 15; size: few; V: TRBV7-8; J: TRBJ1-5; CDR3: CASSFADYSNQPQHF; DNA: TGTGCCAGCAGCTTCGCAGATTATAGCAATCAGCCCCAGCATTTT
D: .; length: 13; size: .; V: TRBV3-1; J: TRBJ2-1; CDR3: CASSQESYDEQFF; DNA: TGTGCCAGCAGCCAAGAGAGCTATGATGAGCAGTTCTTC
D: .; length: 14; size: .; V: TRBV19; J: TRBJ2-5; CDR3: CASSTLLGEETQYF; DNA: TGTGCCAGTAGTACCCTCCTAGGAGAAGAGACCCAGTACTTC
D: TRBD1; length: 15; size: few; V: TRBV19; J: TRBJ1-5; CDR3: CASSIAGQGGQPQHF; DNA: TGTGCCAGTAGTATAGCGGGACAGGGGGGACAGCCCCAGCATTTT
D: TRBD1; length: 14; size: many; V: TRBV6-1; J: TRBJ2-5; CDR3: CASSFDRGRETQYF; DNA: TGTGCCAGCAGTTTCGACAGGGGACGAGAGACCCAGTACTTC
D: .; length: 13; size: many; V: TRBV20-1; J: TRBJ2-3; CDR3: CSASGGFTDTQYF; DNA: TGCAGTGCTAGCGGGGGCTTCACAGATACGCAGTATTTT
D: TRBD1; length: 14; size: .; V: TRBV19; J: TRBJ2-5; CDR3: CASNIGQGQETQYF; DNA: TGTGCCAGTAACATCGGACAGGGCCAAGAGACCCAGTACTTC
D: .; length: 14; size: .; V: TRBV6-6; J: TRBJ1-4; CDR3: CASSYVGSNEKLFF; DNA: TGTGCCAGCAGTTACGTGGGGTCTAATGAAAAACTGTTTTTT
D: TRBD1; length: 14; size: few; V: TRBV20-1; J: TRBJ1-1; CDR3: CSTQPDRADTEAFF; DNA: TGCAGTACCCAACCGGACAGGGCTGACACTGAAGCTTTCTTT
D: .; length: 13; size: .; V: TRBV19; J: TRBJ2-4; CDR3: CASTGGGRDIQYF; DNA: TGTGCCAGTACCGGAGGGGGGCGGGACATTCAGTACTTC
D: .; length: 12; size: .; V: TRBV5-1; J: TRBJ2-1; CDR3: CASSGVRGRQFF; DNA: TGCGCCAGCAGCGGCGTCAGGGGAAGGCAGTTCTTC
D: .; length: 15; size: few; V: TRBV18; J: TRBJ1-1; CDR3: CASSPRRPQGTEAFF; DNA: TGTGCCAGCTCACCGCGACGCCCTCAGGGCACTGAAGCTTTCTTT
D: .; length: 15; size: .; V: TRBV5-1; J: TRBJ2-3; CDR3: CASSPRGDNTDTQYF; DNA: TGCGCCAGCAGCCCCCGGGGCGACAACACAGATACGCAGTATTTT
D: .; length: 13; size: .; V: TRBV28; J: TRBJ2-1; CDR3: CASKAGALVEQFF; DNA: TGTGCCAGCAAGGCGGGGGCCCTTGTTGAGCAGTTCTTC
D: TRBD1; length: 15; size: few; V: TRBV7-8; J: TRBJ1-1; CDR3: CASSPWGTGGTEAFF; DNA: TGTGCCAGCAGCCCCTGGGGTACAGGGGGCACTGAAGCTTTCTTT
D: .; length: 15; size: .; V: TRBV7-8; J: TRBJ2-3; CDR3: CASSSEGVQADTQYF; DNA: TGTGCCAGCAGCTCTGAGGGGGTTCAGGCAGATACGCAGTATTTT
D: .; length: 15; size: many; V: TRBV14; J: TRBJ2-3; CDR3: CASSPLRGGSYTQYF; DNA: TGTGCCAGCAGCCCCCTCCGAGGGGGAAGTTATACGCAGTATTTT
D: .; length: 9; size: few; V: TRBV29-1; J: TRBJ1-1; CDR3: CSVGSGAFF; DNA: TGCAGCGTAGGATCTGGGGCTTTCTTT
D: .; length: 14; size: .; V: TRBV3-1; J: TRBJ1-5; CDR3: CASGPGRDNQPQHF; DNA: TGTGCCAGCGGCCCGGGACGGGATAATCAGCCCCAGCATTTT
D: .; length: 16; size: few; V: TRBV5-1; J: TRBJ1-6; CDR3: CASSQGGSSYNSPLHF; DNA: TGCGCCAGCAGCCAAGGAGGGAGCTCCTATAATTCACCCCTCCACTTT
D: .; length: 13; size: .; V: TRBV20-1; J: TRBJ1-1; CDR3: CSAIKDTGTEAFF; DNA: TGCAGTGCTATAAAGGACACGGGCACTGAAGCTTTCTTT
D: TRBD1; length: 14; size: .; V: TRBV18; J: TRBJ2-5; CDR3: CASSSGQGLETQYF; DNA: TGTGCCAGCTCATCCGGACAGGGGTTAGAGACCCAGTACTTC
D: .; length: 13; size: .; V: TRBV2; J: TRBJ1-4; CDR3: CASSERDWEKLFF; DNA: TGTGCCAGCAGTGAAAGGGATTGGGAAAAACTGTTTTTT
D: TRBD1; length: 14; size: .; V: TRBV12-3/TRBV12-4; J: TRBJ1-1; CDR3: CAGSSRDRNTEAFF; DNA: TGTGCCGGCAGTTCTCGGGACAGGAACACTGAAGCTTTCTTT
D: .; length: 13; size: .; V: TRBV29-1; J: TRBJ1-2; CDR3: CSVDGGTNYGYTF; DNA: TGCAGCGTTGACGGCGGAACTAACTATGGCTACACCTTC
D: TRBD2; length: 16; size: .; V: TRBV11-2; J: TRBJ2-1; CDR3: CASSSLAGGVGNEQFF; DNA: TGTGCCAGCAGCTCCCTAGCGGGGGGGGTCGGGAATGAGCAGTTCTTC
D: .; length: 16; size: many; V: TRBV27; J: TRBJ2-1; CDR3: CASSLRILYEHNEQFF; DNA: TGTGCCAGCAGTTTACGTATTCTCTACGAGCACAATGAGCAGTTCTTC
D: .; length: 16; size: .; V: TRBV7-7; J: TRBJ1-1; CDR3: CASSLMVGGANTEAFF; DNA: TGTGCTAGCAGCTTAATGGTTGGGGGCGCGAACACTGAAGCTTTCTTT
D: .; length: 16; size: many; V: TRBV27; J: TRBJ1-3; CDR3: CASSLSPGYAGNTIYF; DNA: TGTGCCAGCAGTTTATCCCCAGGGTATGCTGGAAACACCATATATTTT
D: .; length: 13; size: few; V: TRBV7-3; J: TRBJ1-1; CDR3: CASGRAVNTEAFF; DNA: TGTGCCAGCGGTCGGGCGGTGAACACTGAAGCTTTCTTT
D: TRBD1; length: 15; size: few; V: TRBV28; J: TRBJ2-5; CDR3: CASSFDRGRQETQYF; DNA: TGTGCCAGCAGTTTCGACAGGGGTAGACAAGAGACCCAATACTTC
D: .; length: 15; size: .; V: TRBV24-1; J: TRBJ2-1; CDR3: CATSDWQGSYNEQFF; DNA: TGTGCCACCAGTGATTGGCAGGGCTCCTACAATGAGCAGTTCTTC
D: .; length: 13; size: .; V: TRBV7-2; J: TRBJ1-1; CDR3: CASSFGQVAEAFF; DNA: TGTGCCAGCAGTTTCGGCCAGGTCGCTGAAGCTTTCTTT
D: TRBD2; length: 16; size: few; V: TRBV7-3; J: TRBJ2-3; CDR3: CASSAGLAGRADTQYF; DNA: TGTGCCAGCAGCGCCGGACTAGCGGGGCGGGCAGATACGCAGTATTTT
D: TRBD2; length: 18; size: .; V: TRBV28; J: TRBJ2-1; CDR3: CASSLWVGTSGGDNEQFF; DNA: TGTGCCAGCAGTTTATGGGTTGGGACTAGCGGGGGGGATAATGAGCAGTTCTTC
D: .; length: 11; size: few; V: TRBV3-1; J: TRBJ1-2; CDR3: CASSKLDGYTF; DNA: TGTGCCAGCAGCAAGCTTGATGGCTACACCTTC
D: TRBD1; length: 17; size: .; V: TRBV7-2; J: TRBJ2-1; CDR3: CASSLAPWDRGRNEQFF; DNA: TGTGCCAGCAGCTTAGCCCCCTGGGACAGGGGTCGGAATGAGCAGTTCTTC
D: .; length: 12; size: few; V: TRBV7-2; J: TRBJ1-4; CDR3: CASSSLDEKLFF; DNA: TGTGCCAGCAGCTCCCTCGATGAAAAACTGTTTTTT
D: .; length: 15; size: once; V: TRBV28; J: TRBJ2-3; CDR3: CASSSPGQSTDTQYF; DNA: TGTGCCAGCAGTTCTCCCGGACAGAGCACAGATACGCAGTATTTT
D: TRBD2; length: 17; size: many; V: TRBV7-2; J: TRBJ2-1; CDR3: CASSLVGGASLYNEQFF; DNA: TGTGCCAGCAGCTTAGTCGGGGGGGCCTCTCTATACAATGAGCAGTTCTTC
D: TRBD1; length: 15; size: few; V: TRBV6-1; J: TRBJ2-3; CDR3: CASRPRDRSTDTQYF; DNA: TGTGCCAGCAGACCTCGGGACAGGAGCACAGATACGCAGTATTTT
D: TRBD1; length: 19; size: few; V: TRBV6-1; J: TRBJ1-3; CDR3: CASSSSLGDREQPGNTIYF; DNA: TGTGCCAGCAGTTCATCCTTGGGGGACAGGGAACAGCCTGGAAACACCATATATTTT
D: .; length: 12; size: many; V: TRBV3-1; J: TRBJ1-5; CDR3: CASSQGPQPQHF; DNA: TGTGCCAGCAGCCAAGGGCCTCAGCCCCAGCATTTT
D: TRBD2; length: 14; size: .; V: TRBV24-1; J: TRBJ2-1; CDR3: CAASWSGGGNEQFF; DNA: TGTGCCGCCAGTTGGAGCGGGGGGGGGAATGAGCAGTTCTTC
D: .; length: 14; size: few; V: TRBV20-1; J: TRBJ1-2; CDR3: CSASGQGPNYGYTF; DNA: TGCAGTGCTAGTGGGCAGGGACCAAACTATGGCTACACCTTC
D: .; length: 14; size: many; V: TRBV25-1; J: TRBJ1-2; CDR3: CASSELGGRDGYTF; DNA: TGTGCCAGCAGTGAGTTGGGGGGCAGGGATGGCTACACCTTC
D: TRBD1; length: 18; size: few; V: TRBV27; J: TRBJ2-2; CDR3: CASSDPGQAPRGTGELFF; DNA: TGCGCCAGCAGTGACCCGGGACAGGCCCCGCGGGGCACCGGGGAGCTGTTTTTT